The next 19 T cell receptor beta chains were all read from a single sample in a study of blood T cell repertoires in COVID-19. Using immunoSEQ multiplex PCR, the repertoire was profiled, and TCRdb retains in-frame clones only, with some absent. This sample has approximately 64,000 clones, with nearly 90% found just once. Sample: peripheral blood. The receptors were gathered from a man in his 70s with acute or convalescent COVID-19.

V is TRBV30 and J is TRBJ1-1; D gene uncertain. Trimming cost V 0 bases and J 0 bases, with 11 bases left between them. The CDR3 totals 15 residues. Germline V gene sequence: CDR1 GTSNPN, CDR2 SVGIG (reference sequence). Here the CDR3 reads CAWSVPPTMNTEAFF. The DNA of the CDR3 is TGTGCCTGGAGTGTACCACCAACTATGAACACTGAAGCTTTCTTT.

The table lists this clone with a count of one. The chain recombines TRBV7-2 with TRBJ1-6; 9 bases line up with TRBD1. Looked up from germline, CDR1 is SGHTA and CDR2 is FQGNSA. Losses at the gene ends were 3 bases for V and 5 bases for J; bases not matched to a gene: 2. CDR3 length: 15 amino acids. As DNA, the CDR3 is TGTGCCAGCAGCTTCCGGGACAGGGATAATTCACCCCTCCACTTT. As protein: CASSFRDRDNSPLHF.

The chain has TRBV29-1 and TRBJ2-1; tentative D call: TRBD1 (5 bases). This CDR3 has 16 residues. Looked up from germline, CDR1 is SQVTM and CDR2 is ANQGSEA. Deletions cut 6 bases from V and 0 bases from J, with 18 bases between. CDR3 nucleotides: TGCAGCGTAACCCTAAACAGGTTGAGCTCCTACAATGAGCAGTTCTTC. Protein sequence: CSVTLNRLSSYNEQFF.

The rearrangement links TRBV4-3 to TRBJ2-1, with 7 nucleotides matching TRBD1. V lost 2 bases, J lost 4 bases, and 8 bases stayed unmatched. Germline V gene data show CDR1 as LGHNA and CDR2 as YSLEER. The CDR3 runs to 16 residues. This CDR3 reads CASSQTHRDRYNEQFF. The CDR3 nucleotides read TGCGCCAGCAGCCAAACCCACCGGGACAGATACAATGAGCAGTTCTTC.

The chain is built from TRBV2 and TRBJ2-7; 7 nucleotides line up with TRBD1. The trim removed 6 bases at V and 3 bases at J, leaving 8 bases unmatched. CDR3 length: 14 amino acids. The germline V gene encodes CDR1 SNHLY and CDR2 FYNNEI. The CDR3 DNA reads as TGTGCCAGCAGCCTACAGGGGATTGTCTACGAGCAGTACTTC. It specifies CASSLQGIVYEQYF. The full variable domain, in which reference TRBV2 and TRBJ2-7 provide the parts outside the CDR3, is EPEVTQTPSHQVTQMGQEVILRCVPISNHLYFYWYRQILGQKVEFLVSFYNNEISEKSEIFDDQFSVERPDGSNFTLKIRSTKLEDSAMYFCASSLQGIVYEQYFGPGTRLTVT.

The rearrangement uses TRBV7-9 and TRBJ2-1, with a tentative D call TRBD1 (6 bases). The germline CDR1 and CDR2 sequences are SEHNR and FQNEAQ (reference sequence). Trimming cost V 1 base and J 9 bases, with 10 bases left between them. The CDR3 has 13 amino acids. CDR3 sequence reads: CASSLGGPGEQFF. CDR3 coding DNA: TGTGCCAGCAGCTTAGGGGGGCCGGGTGAGCAGTTCTTC.

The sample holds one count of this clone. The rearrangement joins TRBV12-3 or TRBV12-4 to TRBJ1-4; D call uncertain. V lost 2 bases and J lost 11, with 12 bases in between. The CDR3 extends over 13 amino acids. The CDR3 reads CASSLRDRGKLFF. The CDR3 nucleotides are TGTGCCAGCAGTTTAAGAGATCGAGGGAAACTGTTTTTT.

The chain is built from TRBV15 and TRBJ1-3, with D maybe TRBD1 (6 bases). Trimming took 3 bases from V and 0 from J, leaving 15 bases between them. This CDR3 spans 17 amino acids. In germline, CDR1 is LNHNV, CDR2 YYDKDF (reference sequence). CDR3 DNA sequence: TGTGCCACCAGCAGCAGGGGTGTGGGCTTCTCTGGAAACACCATATATTTT. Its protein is CATSSRGVGFSGNTIYF.

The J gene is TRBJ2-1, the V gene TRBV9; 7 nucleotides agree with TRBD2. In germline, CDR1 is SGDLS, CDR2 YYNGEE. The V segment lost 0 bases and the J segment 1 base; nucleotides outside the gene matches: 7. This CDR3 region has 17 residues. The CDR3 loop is CASSVDSGLRSYNEQFF. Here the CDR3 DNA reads TGTGCCAGCAGCGTAGATAGCGGGTTACGTTCCTACAATGAGCAGTTCTTC.

The CDR3 nucleotides read TGTGCCAGCAGCAAAGGTAGTTACCCACCGGTAGCGGGGGGACCAAACAATGAGCAGTTCTTC. It is translated as CASSKGSYPPVAGGPNNEQFF. V is TRBV21-1 and J is TRBJ2-1; the table assigns TRBD2, which was not confirmed against the DNA. TRBV21-1 is a pseudogene locus. The CDR3 is 21 residues long.

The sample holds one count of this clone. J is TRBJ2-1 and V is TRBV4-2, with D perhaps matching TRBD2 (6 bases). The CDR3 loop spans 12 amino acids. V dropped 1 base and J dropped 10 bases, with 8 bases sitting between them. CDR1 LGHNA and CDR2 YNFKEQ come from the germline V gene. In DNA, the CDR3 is TGTGCCAGCAGCCAAGTGGGGGGAGAGCAGTTCTTC. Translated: CASSQVGGEQFF.

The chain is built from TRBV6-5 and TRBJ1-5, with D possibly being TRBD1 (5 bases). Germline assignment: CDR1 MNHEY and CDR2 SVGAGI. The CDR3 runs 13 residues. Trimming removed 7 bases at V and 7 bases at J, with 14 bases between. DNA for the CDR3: TGTGCCAGCAACCCAGGGCCGGCGCAGCCCCAGCATTTT. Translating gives CASNPGPAQPQHF.

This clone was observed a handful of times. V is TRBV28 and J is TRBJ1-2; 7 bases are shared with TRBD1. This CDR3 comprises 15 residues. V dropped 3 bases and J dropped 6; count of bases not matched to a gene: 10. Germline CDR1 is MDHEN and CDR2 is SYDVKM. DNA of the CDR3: TGTGCCAGCAGTTTCCGGGCTCCCCAGGGGGATGGCTACACCTTC. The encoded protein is CASSFRAPQGDGYTF.

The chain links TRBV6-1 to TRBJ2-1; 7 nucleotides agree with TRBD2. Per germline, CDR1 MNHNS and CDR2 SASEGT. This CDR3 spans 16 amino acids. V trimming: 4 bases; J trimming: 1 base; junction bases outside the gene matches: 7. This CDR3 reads CASSGGKRGSYNEQFF. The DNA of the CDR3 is TGTGCCAGCAGTGGGGGTAAGCGGGGATCCTACAATGAGCAGTTCTTC.

The CDR3 bases are TGTGCCAGCAGTTTTAGCGGGGTAGCGTATGAGCAGTTCTTC. Translating it yields CASSFSGVAYEQFF. J is TRBJ2-1 and V is TRBV28, with TRBD2 matching 8 bases. The V gene end was trimmed by 3 bases and the J gene end by 8 bases; junction bases not matched to a gene: 6. The CDR3 consists of 14 residues. Looked up from germline, CDR1 is MDHEN and CDR2 is SYDVKM. Drawing the rest from reference TRBV28 and TRBJ2-1, the complete variable domain is DVKVTQSSRYLVKRTGEKVFLECVQDMDHENMFWYRQDPGLGLRLIYFSYDVKMKEKGDIPEGYSVSREKKERFSLILESASTNQTSMYLCASSFSGVAYEQFFGPGTRLTVL.

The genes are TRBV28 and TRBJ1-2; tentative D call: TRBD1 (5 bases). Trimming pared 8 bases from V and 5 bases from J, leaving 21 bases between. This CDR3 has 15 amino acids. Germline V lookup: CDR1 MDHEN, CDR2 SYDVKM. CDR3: CASYGIRLTVYGYTF. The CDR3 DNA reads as TGTGCCAGCTACGGAATTCGGTTGACAGTTTATGGCTACACCTTC.

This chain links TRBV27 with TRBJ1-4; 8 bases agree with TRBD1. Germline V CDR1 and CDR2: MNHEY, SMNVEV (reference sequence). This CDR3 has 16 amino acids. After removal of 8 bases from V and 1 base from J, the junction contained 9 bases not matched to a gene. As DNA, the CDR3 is TGTGCCAGCTCTATGGGGACAGGCAGAACTAATGAAAAACTGTTTTTT. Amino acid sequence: CASSMGTGRTNEKLFF. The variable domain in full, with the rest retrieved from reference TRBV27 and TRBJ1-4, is EAQVTQNPRYLITVTGKKLTVTCSQNMNHEYMSWYRQDPGLGLRQIYYSMNVEVTDKGDVPEGYKVSRKEKRNFPLILESPSPNQTSLYFCASSMGTGRTNEKLFFGSGTQLSVL.

In DNA, the CDR3 is TGCAGCGGCCAGGACAGCCAATTCCGGGGCTACACCTTC. Translation gives CSGQDSQFRGYTF. The V and J genes are TRBV29-1 and TRBJ1-2; perhaps TRBD1 as D (6 bases). The V gene's germline CDR1 is SQVTM and CDR2 ANQGSEA. V gave up 7 bases and J gave up 8 bases, with 20 bases separating them. The CDR3 runs 13 residues.

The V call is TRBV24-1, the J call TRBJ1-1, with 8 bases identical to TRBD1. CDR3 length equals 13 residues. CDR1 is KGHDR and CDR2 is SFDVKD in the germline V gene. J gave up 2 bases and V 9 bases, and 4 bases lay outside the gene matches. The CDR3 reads CATQGASNTEAFF. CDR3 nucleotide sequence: TGTGCCACCCAGGGGGCGAGTAACACTGAAGCTTTCTTT.